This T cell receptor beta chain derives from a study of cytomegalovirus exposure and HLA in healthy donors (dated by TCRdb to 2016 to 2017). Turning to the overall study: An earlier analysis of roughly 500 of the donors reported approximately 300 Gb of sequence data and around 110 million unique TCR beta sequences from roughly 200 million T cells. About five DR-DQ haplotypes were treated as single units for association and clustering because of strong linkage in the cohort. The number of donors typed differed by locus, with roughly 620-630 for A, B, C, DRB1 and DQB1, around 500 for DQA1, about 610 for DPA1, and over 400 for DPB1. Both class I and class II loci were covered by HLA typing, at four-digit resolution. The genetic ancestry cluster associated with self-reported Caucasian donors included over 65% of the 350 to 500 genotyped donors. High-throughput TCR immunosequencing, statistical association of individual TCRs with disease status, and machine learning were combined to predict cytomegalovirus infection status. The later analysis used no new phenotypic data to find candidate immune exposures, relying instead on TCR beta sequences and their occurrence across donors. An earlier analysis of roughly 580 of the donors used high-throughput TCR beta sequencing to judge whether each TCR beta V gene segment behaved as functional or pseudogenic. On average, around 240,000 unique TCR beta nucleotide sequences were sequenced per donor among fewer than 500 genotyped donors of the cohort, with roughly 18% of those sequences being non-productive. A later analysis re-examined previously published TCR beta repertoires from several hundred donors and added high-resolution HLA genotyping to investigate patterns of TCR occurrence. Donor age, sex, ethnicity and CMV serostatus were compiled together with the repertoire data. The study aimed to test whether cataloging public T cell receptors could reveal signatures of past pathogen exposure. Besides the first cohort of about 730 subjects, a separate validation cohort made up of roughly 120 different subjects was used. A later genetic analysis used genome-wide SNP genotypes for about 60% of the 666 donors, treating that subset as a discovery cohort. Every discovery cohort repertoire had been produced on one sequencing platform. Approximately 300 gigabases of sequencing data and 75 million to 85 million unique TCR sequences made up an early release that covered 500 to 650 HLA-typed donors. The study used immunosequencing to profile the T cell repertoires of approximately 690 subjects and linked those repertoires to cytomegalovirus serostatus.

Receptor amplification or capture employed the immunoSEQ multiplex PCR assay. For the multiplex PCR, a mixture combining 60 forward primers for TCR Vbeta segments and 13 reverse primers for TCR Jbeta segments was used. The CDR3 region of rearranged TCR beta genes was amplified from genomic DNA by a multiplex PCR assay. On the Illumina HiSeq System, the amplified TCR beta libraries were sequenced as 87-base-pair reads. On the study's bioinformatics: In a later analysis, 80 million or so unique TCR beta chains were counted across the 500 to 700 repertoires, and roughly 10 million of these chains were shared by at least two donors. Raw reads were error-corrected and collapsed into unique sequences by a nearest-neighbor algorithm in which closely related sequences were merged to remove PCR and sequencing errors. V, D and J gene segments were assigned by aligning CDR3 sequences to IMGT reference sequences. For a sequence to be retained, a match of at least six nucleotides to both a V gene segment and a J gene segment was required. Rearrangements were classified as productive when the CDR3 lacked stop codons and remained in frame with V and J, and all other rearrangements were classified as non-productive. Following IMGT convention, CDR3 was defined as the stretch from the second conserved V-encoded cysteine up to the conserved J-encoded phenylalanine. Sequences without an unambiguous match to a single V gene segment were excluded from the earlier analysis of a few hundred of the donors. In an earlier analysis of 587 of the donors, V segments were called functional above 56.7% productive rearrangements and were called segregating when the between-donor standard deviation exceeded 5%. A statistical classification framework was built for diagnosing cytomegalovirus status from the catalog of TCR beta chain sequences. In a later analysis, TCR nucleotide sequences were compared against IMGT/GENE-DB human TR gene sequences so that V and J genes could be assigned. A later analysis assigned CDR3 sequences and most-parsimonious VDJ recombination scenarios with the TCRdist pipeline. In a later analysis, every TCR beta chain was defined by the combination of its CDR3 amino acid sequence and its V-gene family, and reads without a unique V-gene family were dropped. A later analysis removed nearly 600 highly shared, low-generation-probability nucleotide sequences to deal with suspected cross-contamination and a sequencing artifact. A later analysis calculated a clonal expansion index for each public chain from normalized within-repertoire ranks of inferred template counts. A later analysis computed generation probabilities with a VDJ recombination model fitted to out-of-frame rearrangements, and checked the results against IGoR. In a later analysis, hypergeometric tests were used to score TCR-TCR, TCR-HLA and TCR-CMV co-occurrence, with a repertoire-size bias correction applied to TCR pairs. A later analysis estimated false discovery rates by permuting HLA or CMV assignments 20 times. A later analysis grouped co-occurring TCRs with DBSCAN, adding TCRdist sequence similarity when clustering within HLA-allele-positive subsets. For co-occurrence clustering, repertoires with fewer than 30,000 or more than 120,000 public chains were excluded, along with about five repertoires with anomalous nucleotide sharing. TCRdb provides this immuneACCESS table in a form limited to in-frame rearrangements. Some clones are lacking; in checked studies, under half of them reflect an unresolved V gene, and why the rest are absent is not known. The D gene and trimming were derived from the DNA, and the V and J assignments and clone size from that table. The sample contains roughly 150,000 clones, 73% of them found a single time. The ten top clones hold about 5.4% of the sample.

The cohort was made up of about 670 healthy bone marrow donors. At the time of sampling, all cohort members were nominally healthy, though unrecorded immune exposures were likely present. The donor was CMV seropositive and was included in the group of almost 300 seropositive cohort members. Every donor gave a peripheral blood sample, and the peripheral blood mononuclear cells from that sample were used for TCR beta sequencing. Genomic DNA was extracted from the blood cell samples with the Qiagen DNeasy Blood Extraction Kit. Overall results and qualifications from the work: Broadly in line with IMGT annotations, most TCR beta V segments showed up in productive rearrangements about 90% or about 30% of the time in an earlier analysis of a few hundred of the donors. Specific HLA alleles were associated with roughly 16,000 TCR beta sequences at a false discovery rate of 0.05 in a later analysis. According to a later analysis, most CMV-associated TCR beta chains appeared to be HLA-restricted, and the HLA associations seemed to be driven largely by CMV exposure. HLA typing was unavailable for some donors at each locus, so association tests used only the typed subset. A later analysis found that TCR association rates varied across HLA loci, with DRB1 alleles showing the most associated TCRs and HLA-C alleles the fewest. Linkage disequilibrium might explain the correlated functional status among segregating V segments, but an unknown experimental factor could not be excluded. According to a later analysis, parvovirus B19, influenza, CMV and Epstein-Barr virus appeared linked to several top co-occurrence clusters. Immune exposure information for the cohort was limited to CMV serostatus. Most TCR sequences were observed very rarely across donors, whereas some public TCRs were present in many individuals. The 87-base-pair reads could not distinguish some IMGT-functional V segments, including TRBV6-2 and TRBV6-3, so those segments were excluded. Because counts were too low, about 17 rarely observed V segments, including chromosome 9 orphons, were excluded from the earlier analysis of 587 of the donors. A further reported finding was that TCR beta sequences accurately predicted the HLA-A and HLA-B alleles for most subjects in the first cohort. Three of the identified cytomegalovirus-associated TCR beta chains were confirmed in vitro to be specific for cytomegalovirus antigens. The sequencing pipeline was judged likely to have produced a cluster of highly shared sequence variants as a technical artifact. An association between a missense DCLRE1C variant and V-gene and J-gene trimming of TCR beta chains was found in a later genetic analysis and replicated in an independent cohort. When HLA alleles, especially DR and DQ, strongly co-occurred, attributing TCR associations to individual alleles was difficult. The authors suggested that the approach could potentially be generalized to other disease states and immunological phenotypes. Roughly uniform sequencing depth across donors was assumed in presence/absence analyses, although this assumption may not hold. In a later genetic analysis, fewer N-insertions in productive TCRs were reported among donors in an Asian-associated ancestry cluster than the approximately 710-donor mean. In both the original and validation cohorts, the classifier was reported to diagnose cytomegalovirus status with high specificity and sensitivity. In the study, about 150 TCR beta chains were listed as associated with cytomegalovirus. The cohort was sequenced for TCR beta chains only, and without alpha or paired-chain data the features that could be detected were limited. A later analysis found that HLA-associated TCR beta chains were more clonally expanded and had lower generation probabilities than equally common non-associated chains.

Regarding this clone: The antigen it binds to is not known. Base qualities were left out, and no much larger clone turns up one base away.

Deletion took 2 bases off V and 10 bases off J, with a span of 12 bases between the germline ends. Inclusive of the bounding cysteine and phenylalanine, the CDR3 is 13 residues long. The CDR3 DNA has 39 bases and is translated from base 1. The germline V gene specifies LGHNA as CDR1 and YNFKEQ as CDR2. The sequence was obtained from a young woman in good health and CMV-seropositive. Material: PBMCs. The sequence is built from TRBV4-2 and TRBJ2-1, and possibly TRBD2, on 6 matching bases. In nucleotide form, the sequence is TGTGCCAGCAGCCAAACCACTAGCTACGAGCAGTTCTTC. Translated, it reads CASSQTTSYEQFF.